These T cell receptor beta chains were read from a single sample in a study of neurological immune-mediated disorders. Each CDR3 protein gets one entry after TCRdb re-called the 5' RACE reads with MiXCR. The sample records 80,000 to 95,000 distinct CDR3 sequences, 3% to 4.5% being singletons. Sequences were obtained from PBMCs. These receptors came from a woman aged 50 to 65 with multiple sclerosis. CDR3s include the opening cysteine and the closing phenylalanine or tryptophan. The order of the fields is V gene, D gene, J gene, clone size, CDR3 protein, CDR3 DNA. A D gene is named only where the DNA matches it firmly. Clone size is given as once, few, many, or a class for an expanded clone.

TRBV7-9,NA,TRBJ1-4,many,CASSTRAHNEKLFF,TGTGCCAGCAGCACTCGCGCCCATAATGAAAAACTGTTTTTT
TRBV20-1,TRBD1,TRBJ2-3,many,CSALPDRGTEDTQYF,TGCAGTGCCCTACCCGACAGGGGGACCGAAGATACGCAGTATTTT
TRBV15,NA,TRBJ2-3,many,CATSSRDSLDRDTQYF,TGTGCCACCAGCAGCCGGGACTCCCTCGACCGGGATACGCAGTATTTT
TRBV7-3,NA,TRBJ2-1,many,CASSSTGLEQFF,TGTGCCAGCAGCTCCACAGGGCTTGAGCAGTTCTTC
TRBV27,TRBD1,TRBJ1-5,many,CASSLDADRNQPQHF,TGTGCCAGCAGCTTGGATGCGGACAGGAATCAGCCCCAGCATTTT
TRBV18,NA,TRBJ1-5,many,CASSLFTSEGYQPQHF,TGTGCCAGCTCACTATTTACATCAGAGGGCTATCAGCCCCAGCATTTT
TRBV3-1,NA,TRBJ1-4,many,CASSQRWGWAILGEKLFF,TGTGCCAGCAGCCAAAGGTGGGGCTGGGCTATCCTTGGGGAAAAACTGTTTTTT
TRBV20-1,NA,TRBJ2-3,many,CSARPLTDTQYF,TGCAGTGCTAGACCTCTCACAGATACGCAGTATTTT
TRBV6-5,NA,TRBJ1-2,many,CASSYSWGGYGYTF,TGTGCCAGCAGTTACTCGTGGGGTGGCTATGGCTACACCTTC
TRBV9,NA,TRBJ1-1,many,CASSTRPRGMGEAFF,TGTGCCAGCAGCACCCGACCGCGGGGGATGGGTGAAGCTTTCTTT
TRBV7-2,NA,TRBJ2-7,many,CASSLSENEQYF,TGTGCCAGCAGCTTATCAGAGAACGAGCAGTACTTC
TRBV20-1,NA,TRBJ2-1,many,CSARDSLAPYNEQFF,TGCAGTGCTAGGGACAGTCTCGCCCCCTACAATGAGCAGTTCTTC
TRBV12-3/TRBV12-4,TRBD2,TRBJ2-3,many,CASSPRGGGTQYF,TGTGCCAGCAGTCCCCGCGGCGGGGGTACGCAGTATTTT
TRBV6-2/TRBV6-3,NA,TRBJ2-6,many,CASSYEYSGANVLTF,TGTGCCAGCAGTTACGAGTACTCTGGGGCCAACGTCCTGACTTTC
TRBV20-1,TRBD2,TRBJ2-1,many,CSASSLASKRGYPNEQFF,TGCAGTGCTAGTAGTCTCGCTTCTAAGCGGGGGTATCCCAATGAGCAGTTCTTC
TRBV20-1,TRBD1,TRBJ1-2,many,CSASGQGEEYGYTF,TGCAGTGCTAGTGGACAGGGGGAGGAGTATGGCTACACCTTC
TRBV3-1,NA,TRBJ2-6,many,CASTDKFRPSGANVLTF,TGTGCCAGCACCGACAAATTTCGGCCCTCTGGGGCCAACGTCCTGACTTTC
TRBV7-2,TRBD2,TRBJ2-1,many,CASSLGGGTKNEQFF,TGTGCCAGCAGCTTAGGCGGGGGGACCAAGAATGAGCAGTTCTTC
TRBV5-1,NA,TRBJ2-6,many,CASSPRRGGPTGANVLTF,TGCGCCAGCAGCCCCCGAAGGGGGGGGCCGACTGGGGCCAACGTCCTGACTTTC
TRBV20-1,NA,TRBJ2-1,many,CSASGWPGRDNEQFF,TGCAGTGCTTCCGGCTGGCCCGGGCGGGACAATGAGCAGTTCTTC
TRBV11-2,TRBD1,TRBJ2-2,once,CASSSNSGQTGELFF,TGTGCCAGCAGCTCCAACTCGGGACAGACCGGGGAGCTGTTTTTT
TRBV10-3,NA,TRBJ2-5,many,CAISESGAETQYF,TGTGCCATCAGTGAGTCCGGTGCAGAGACCCAGTACTTC
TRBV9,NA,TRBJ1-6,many,CASSGDGERNSPLHF,TGTGCCAGCAGCGGAGATGGGGAGCGAAATTCACCCCTCCACTTT
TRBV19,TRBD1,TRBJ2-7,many,CASRDRFRNYEQYF,TGTGCCAGTAGGGACAGGTTTCGAAACTACGAGCAGTACTTC
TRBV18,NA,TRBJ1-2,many,CASSPPSGDGYTF,TGTGCCAGCTCACCACCGTCCGGGGATGGCTACACCTTC
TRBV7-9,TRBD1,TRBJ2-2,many,CASSTGTGMRLFF,TGTGCCAGCAGCACCGGGACAGGGATGAGACTGTTTTTT
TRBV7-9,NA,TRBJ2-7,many,CASSLDRIWDISYEQYF,TGTGCCAGCAGCTTAGACAGGATATGGGACATCTCCTACGAGCAGTACTTC
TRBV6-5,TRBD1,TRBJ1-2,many,CASRAGGTAYGYTF,TGTGCCAGCAGGGCTGGGGGGACAGCGTATGGCTACACCTTC
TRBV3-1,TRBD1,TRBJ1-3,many,CASSPTGDWAGNTIYF,TGTGCCAGCAGCCCGACAGGGGACTGGGCTGGAAACACCATATATTTT
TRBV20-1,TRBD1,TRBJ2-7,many,CSARSATGARGEQYF,TGCAGTGCTAGATCCGCTACAGGGGCCCGGGGCGAGCAGTACTTC
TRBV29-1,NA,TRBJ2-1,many,CSVHKQSNEQFF,TGCAGCGTTCACAAGCAATCCAATGAGCAGTTCTTC
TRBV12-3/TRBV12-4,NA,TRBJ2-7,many,CASSLWAYEQYF,TGTGCCAGCAGTTTATGGGCCTACGAGCAGTACTTC
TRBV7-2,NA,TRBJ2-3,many,CASSSHILDTQYF,TGTGCCAGCAGCTCACACATCCTAGATACGCAGTATTTT
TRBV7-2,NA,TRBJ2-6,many,CASSSVPGAAGANVLTF,TGTGCCAGCAGCTCGGTGCCAGGGGCGGCTGGGGCCAACGTCCTGACTTTC
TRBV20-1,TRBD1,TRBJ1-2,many,CSARAGGESGYTF,TGCAGTGCTAGGGCAGGGGGCGAGTCGGGCTACACCTTC
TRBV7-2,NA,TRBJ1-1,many,CASSLWGSTEAFF,TGTGCCAGCAGCTTATGGGGCTCCACTGAAGCTTTCTTT
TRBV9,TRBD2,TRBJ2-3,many,CASATLADAPSGTDTQYF,TGTGCCAGCGCGACCCTAGCGGACGCCCCTTCTGGCACAGATACGCAGTATTTT
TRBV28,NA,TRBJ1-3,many,CASRGAGNTIYF,TGTGCCAGCCGGGGGGCTGGAAACACCATATATTTT
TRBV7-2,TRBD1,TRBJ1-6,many,CASSLGDRAFPLHF,TGTGCCAGCAGCTTAGGGGACAGAGCATTCCCCCTCCACTTT
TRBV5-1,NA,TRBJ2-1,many,CASSLRLANEQFF,TGCGCCAGCAGCTTGAGGCTAGCCAATGAGCAGTTCTTC
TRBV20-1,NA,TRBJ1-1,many,CSASTADEAFF,TGCAGTGCTAGTACCGCAGATGAAGCTTTCTTT
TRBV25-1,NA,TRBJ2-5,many,CASSGGTVQETQYF,TGTGCCAGCAGTGGGGGGACGGTGCAAGAGACCCAGTACTTC
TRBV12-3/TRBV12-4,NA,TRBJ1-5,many,CASSLVGTLQPQHF,TGTGCCAGCAGTTTAGTAGGGACCCTTCAGCCCCAGCATTTT
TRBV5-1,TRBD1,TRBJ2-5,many,CASSFGDSSNQETQYF,TGCGCCAGCAGCTTCGGGGACAGCAGTAACCAAGAGACCCAGTACTTC
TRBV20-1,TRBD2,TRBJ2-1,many,CSARGELAGYNEQFF,TGCAGCGCCCGGGGAGAATTAGCGGGGTACAATGAGCAGTTCTTC
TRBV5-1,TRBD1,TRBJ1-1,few,CASSLEGAITEAFF,TGCGCCAGCAGCTTGGAGGGGGCCATTACTGAAGCTTTCTTT
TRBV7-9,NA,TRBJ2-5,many,CASSLKLRVEETQYF,TGTGCCAGCAGCTTAAAACTACGGGTTGAGGAGACCCAGTACTTC
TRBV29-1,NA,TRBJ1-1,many,CSVELTHTEAFF,TGCAGCGTTGAATTGACCCACACTGAAGCTTTCTTT
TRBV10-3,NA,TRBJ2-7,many,CAMSSGLSYEQYF,TGTGCCATGTCATCTGGACTCTCCTACGAGCAGTACTTC
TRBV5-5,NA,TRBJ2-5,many,CASSLSEVSSETQYF,TGTGCCAGCAGCTTATCCGAGGTTTCTTCGGAGACCCAGTACTTC
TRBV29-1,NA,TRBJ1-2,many,CSVERTDNYGYTF,TGCAGCGTTGAACGGACAGACAACTATGGCTACACCTTC
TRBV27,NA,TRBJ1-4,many,CASSFGTRNEKLFF,TGTGCCAGCAGTTTCGGGACAAGGAATGAAAAACTGTTTTTT
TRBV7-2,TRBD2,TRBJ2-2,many,CASSLAGGAIPTGELFF,TGTGCCAGCAGCTTAGCCGGGGGGGCAATCCCCACCGGGGAGCTGTTTTTT
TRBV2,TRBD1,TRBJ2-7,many,CASRLVRDSSYEQYF,TGTGCCAGCAGGCTGGTTAGGGACAGCTCCTACGAGCAGTACTTC
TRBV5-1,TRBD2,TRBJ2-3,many,CASSQDTSGVKQYF,TGCGCCAGCAGCCAGGACACTAGCGGGGTCAAGCAGTATTTT
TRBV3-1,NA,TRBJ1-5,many,CASSQEGRRARGASNQPQHF,TGTGCCAGCAGCCAAGAGGGCAGAAGGGCGCGGGGGGCCAGCAATCAGCCCCAGCATTTT
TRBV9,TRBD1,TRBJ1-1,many,CASGTVGNTEAFF,TGTGCCAGCGGGACAGTCGGAAACACTGAAGCTTTCTTT
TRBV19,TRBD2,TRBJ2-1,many,CASSIQAGGRNEQFF,TGTGCCAGTAGTATCCAAGCGGGGGGGCGTAATGAGCAGTTCTTC
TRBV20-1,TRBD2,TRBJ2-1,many,CSAKTSGGANEQFF,TGCAGTGCTAAGACTAGCGGGGGGGCCAATGAGCAGTTCTTC
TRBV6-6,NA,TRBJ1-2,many,CASTSFGSNYGYTF,TGTGCCAGCACCAGTTTTGGATCTAACTATGGCTACACCTTC